This section outlines one TCR beta chain sequence together with its context. CDR1 is SGHAT and CDR2 is FQDESV in the germline V gene (reference sequence). CDR3 size: 14 residues. The ends lost 5 bases at V and 5 bases at J; junction bases unmatched: 9. This specimen belongs to a study of cytotoxic CD8 clonotypes in ibrutinib-treated CLL. Background on the study: Overall, about 25 responses were partial and 2 complete; following median roughly 70 months, around 15 patients stayed remitted and approximately 12 progressed.

Targeted sequencing depth ranged from 1 in 200,000 to 1 in 1 million T cells. Profiled with immunoSEQ multiplex PCR; TCRdb holds only in-frame clones, not every one. The data show some 170,000 clones, over 75% seen once. V is TRBV11-1 and J is TRBJ2-7, with 7 bases identical to TRBD2. The source was PBMCs, collected at disease progression, from a patient treated with ibrutinib. The TCR comes from a human donor with chronic lymphocytic leukemia. The CDR3 DNA sequence: TGTGCCAGCAGCCCAGCGGGGAGCGGGAACGAGCAGTACTTC. Amino acid sequence: CASSPAGSGNEQYF. The complete variable domain, with remaining parts taken from reference TRBV11-1 and TRBJ2-7, reads EAEVAQSPRYKITEKSQAVAFWCDPISGHATLYWYRQILGQGPELLVQFQDESVVDDSQLPKDRFSAERLKGVDSTLKIQPAELGDSAMYLCASSPAGSGNEQYFGPGTRLTVT.